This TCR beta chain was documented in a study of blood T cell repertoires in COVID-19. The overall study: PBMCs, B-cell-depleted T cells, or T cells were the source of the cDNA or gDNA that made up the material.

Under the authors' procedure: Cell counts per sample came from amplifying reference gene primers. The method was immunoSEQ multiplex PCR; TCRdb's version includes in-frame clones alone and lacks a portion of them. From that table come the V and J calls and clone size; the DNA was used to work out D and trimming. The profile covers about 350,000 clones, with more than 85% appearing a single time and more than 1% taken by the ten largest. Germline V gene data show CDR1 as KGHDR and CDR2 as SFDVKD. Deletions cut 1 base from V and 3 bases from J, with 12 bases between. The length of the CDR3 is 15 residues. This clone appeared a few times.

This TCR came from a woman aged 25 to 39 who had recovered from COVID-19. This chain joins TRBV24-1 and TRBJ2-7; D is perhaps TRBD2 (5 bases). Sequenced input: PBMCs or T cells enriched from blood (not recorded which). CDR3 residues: CATSDFSEGYYEQYF. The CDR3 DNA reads TGTGCCACCAGTGATTTTTCTGAGGGCTACTACGAGCAGTACTTC.